Presented here are 2 T cell receptor beta chains from one specimen sequenced in a study of regulatory T cells in long-lasting Graves disease. The sample's time point: newly diagnosed GD, antithyroid drugs for less than 3 months. Researchers made the TCR library from RNA that was extracted from PBMCs. According to the study, TCR beta libraries were built with iRepertoire HTBI primers and CDR3-region Arm-PCR. MiXCR, run by TCRdb on the multiplex PCR reads, gives a single entry per CDR3 protein. In the table there are 400,000 to 500,000 distinct CDR3 sequences, approximately 16% of which are singletons. Another study also made use of these data, one on T cells in Graves' hyperthyroidism and ophthalmopathy.

The input for sequencing was peripheral blood mononuclear cells (PBMCs), taken at new diagnosis, from a patient treated with antithyroid drugs. The receptors stem from a woman between 18 and 29 years old with Graves disease.

This clonotype has a handful of counts. At one boundary the junction diverges from the germline segment, which might be a read error. This sequence joins TRBV7-2 and TRBJ2-7; 11 bases line up with TRBD2. Germline V gene lookup returns CDR1 SGHTA and CDR2 FQGNSA. The CDR3 loop spans 12 amino acids. CDR3 in amino acids: CASSPRLAGKVF. CDR3 bases: TGTGCCAGCAGCCCTCGACTAGCGGGAAAAGTTTTC. The entire variable domain, with the rest obtained from reference TRBV7-2 and TRBJ2-7, is as follows: GAGVSQSPSNKVTEKGKDVELRCDPISGHTALYWYRQSLGQGLEFLIYFQGNSAPDKSGLPSDRFSAERTGGSVSTLTIQRTQQEDSAVYLCASSPRLAGKVFGPGTRLTVT.

This clonotype has more than one count but fewer than ten. The rearrangement joins TRBV3-1 to TRBJ2-1; D ambiguous. The germline V and J ends were trimmed by 0 bases and 9 bases, with 9 bases remaining between them. CDR3 length: 13 amino acids. Germline-derived CDR1 and CDR2 are LGHDT and YNNKEL (reference sequence). CDR3 region: CASSQDPRAEQFF. The CDR3 bases are TGTGCCAGCAGCCAAGATCCCCGGGCTGAGCAGTTCTTC.